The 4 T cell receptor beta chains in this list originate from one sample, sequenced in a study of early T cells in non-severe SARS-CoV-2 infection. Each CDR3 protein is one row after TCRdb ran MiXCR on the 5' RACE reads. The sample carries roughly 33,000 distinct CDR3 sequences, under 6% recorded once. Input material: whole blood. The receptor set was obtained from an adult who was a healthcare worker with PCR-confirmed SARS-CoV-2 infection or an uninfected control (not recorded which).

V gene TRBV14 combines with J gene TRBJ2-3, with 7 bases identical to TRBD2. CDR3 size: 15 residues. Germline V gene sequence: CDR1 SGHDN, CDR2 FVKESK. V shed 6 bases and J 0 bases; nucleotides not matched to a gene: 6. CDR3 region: CASSTGLTSTDTQYF. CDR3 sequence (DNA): TGTGCCAGCAGTACGGGACTAACTAGCACAGATACGCAGTATTTT.

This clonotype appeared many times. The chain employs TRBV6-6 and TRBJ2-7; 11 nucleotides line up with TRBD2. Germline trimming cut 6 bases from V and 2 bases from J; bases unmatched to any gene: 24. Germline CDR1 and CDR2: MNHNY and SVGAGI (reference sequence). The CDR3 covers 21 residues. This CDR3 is CASRAGHAGTSGRLGAYEQYF. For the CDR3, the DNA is TGTGCCAGCAGGGCGGGACACGCCGGGACTAGCGGTCGACTTGGGGCCTACGAGCAGTACTTC.

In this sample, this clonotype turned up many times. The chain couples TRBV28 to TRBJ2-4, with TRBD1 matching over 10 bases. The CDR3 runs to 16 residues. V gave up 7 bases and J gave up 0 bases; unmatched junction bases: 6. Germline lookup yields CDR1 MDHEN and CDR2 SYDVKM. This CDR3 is CASKGGQGTAKNIQYF. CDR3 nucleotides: TGTGCCAGCAAGGGGGGACAGGGGACAGCCAAAAACATTCAGTACTTC.

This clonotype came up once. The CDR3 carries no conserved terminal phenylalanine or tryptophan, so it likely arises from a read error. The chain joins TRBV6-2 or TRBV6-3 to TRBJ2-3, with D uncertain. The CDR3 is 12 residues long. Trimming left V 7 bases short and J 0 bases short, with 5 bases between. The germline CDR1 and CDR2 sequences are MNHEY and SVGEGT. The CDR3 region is CASKDSTDTQYS. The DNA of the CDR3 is TGTGCCAGCAAGGACAGCACAGATACGCAGTATTCT.